These T cell receptor beta chains were read from a single sample in a study of T-cell memory formation after mild COVID-19. From the 5' RACE reads, TCRdb called clonotypes with MiXCR, one entry per CDR3 protein. This sample has some 130,000 distinct CDR3 sequences, with approximately 16% found just once. The source material was PBMCs or a T cell subset sorted from them (not recorded which). All receptors come from an adult woman who had mild COVID-19 (a few samples of this study predate the infection). Cell type and time point are not known. The CDR3 runs from the conserved cysteine through the conserved F or W.

j_call v_call cdr3_aa
TRBJ1-1 TRBV12-3/TRBV12-4 CASSFVTNTEAFF
TRBJ2-1 TRBV6-2/TRBV6-3 CASITRISGLYNEHFF
TRBJ1-4 TRBV6-1 CALLTDTNEKLFF
TRBJ2-5 TRBV2 CASSRAALHQETQYF
TRBJ2-7 TRBV2 CASKGQGPSTYEQYF
TRBJ2-1 TRBV29-1 CSVAHGTSGRNEQFF
TRBJ1-1 TRBV12-3/TRBV12-4 CASSLLGVGRKDTEAFF
TRBJ2-7 TRBV5-1 CASSLDWYEQYF
TRBJ2-7 TRBV12-3/TRBV12-4 CASSHAGLYEQYF
TRBJ1-6 TRBV5-6 CASSYGPSSYNSPLHF
TRBJ2-7 TRBV20-1 CSARERGSYEQYF
TRBJ2-5 TRBV5-1 CASSLRFGGQETQYF
TRBJ1-2 TRBV7-3 CASSLGDRGMGGYTF
TRBJ2-3 TRBV20-1 CSATLAGVDTQYF
TRBJ2-2 TRBV5-1 CASSLASTGELFF
TRBJ2-4 TRBV6-1 CASDRGGTKNIQYF
TRBJ1-2 TRBV5-1 CASSLGNGTPRGYTF